This TCR beta chain was identified during a study of blood T cell repertoires in COVID-19. Study details: Italy, Spain and the United States were the sources of the convalescent and acute COVID-19 samples. PBMCs, B-cell-depleted T cells, or T cells provided the cDNA or gDNA that made up the material.

The CDR3 sequence is 17 residues long. Germline assignment: CDR1 LGHNA and CDR2 YNFKEQ. V shed 2 bases, J shed 5 bases, and the junction held 8 bases outside the gene matches. Authors' analysis steps: The authors estimated nucleated cell counts from reference gene primer amplification. Clones were sequenced by immunoSEQ multiplex PCR, and TCRdb holds only the in-frame ones, with some missing. The V and J calls and clone size come from that table; D and trimming were worked out from the DNA. This sample has 110,000 to 150,000 clones, with around 87% found just once. The chain is built from TRBV4-2 and TRBJ2-5; 13 nucleotides align to TRBD2. This clonotype was obtained from a human donor in a cohort sampled during active COVID-19. Sequencing input: peripheral blood. Written as DNA, the CDR3 is TGTGCCAGCAGCCAAAAAGGACTAGCGGGAGAAGAGGAGACCCAGTACTTC. Encoded protein: CASSQKGLAGEEETQYF.